One and the same sample provided the 8 T cell receptor delta chains below, sequenced in a study of gamma-delta T cells after stem cell transplantation. TCRdb processed the RT-PCR reads again with the CATT caller. The sample holds more than 1,500 delta-chain clones, about 1.5% seen once. Sequencing input: gamma-delta T cells. All receptors come from a human donor. It is not recorded whose cells these are; they may come from a transplant donor.

By frequency in the sample, this clone is medium-sized. A far larger clone is one base from this, pointing to a likely read error. The chain recombines TRDV1 with TRDJ1, with D possibly being TRDD2 (8 bases). Trimming left V 4 bases short and J 3 bases short, with 27 bases between. CDR1 TSWWSYY and CDR2 QGS come from the germline V gene. The CDR3 has 19 amino acids. CDR3 DNA sequence: TGTGCTCTTGGGGCCCCCTTCCTAATACTGGGGAACGGGGCCGATAAACTCATCTTT. It is translated as CALGAPFLILGNGADKLIF.

As to this clone: TCRdb's entry gives the protein of a much larger clone, which mismatches this DNA's translation at residue 6, likely from a read error; the protein reported here is translated from the DNA. V gene TRDV2 combines with J gene TRDJ1; 12 bases are shared with TRDD3. The V segment lost 1 base and the J segment 3 bases; nucleotides outside the gene matches: 17. Germline CDR1 reads GEAIGNYY; CDR2 reads EKD. This CDR3 is 20 amino acids long. The CDR3, as DNA: TGTGCCTGTGACACGCTGGGCCTGGGGGATACGCGTTTTAACTCCGATAAACTCATCTTT. Amino acids: CACDTLGLGDTRFNSDKLIF.

This clone occurred a few times. It differs at one base from a far larger clone, so likely a read error. The CDR3 region is CAYDFLTGGYAGYTDKLIF. The CDR3 DNA follows: TGTGCCTATGACTTCTTGACTGGGGGATACGCGGGCTACACCGATAAACTCATCTTT. The chain employs TRDV2 and TRDJ1; TRDD3 matches 13 bases. CDR3 length equals 19 residues. Germline CDR1 GEAIGNYY, CDR2 EKD.

This clone was detected only a few times. Translating this DNA gives a protein that differs at residue 9 from the TCRdb one, which belongs to a much larger clone; a read error is likely, and the protein shown is this translation. The gene calls are TRDV2 and TRDJ1, with D unclear. Germline CDR1 GEAIGNYY, CDR2 EKD. The CDR3 totals 15 residues. V lost 0 bases and J 0 bases, leaving 10 bases between the germline ends. The CDR3 nucleotides read TGTGCCTGTGACACCGTATCTCAACACACCGATAAACTCATCTTT. This codes for CACDTVSQHTDKLIF.

This clone appeared many times. It differs at one base from a far larger clone, so likely a read error. The same CDR3 also results from other DNA sequences found in this sample. The chain employs TRDV1 and TRDJ1; 10 bases line up with TRDD3. The CDR3 sequence is 18 residues long. Germline CDR1 is TSWWSYY and CDR2 is QGS. CDR3 region: CALGIDTGGSQLGYKLIF. The DNA for the CDR3 is TGCGCTCTTGGGATCGATACTGGGGGATCCCAACTGGGATATAAACTCATCTTT.

On this clone: The protein TCRdb gives is from a much larger clone and does not agree with this DNA's translation at residue 4, likely a read error; the protein shown here comes from the DNA. Written as DNA, the CDR3 is TGTGCTCTTGCGACCCCCTTTCTAATACTGGGGAACGGGGCCGATAAACTCATCTTT. Its protein is CALATPFLILGNGADKLIF. The gene calls are TRDV1 and TRDJ1; 7 bases align to TRDD3. The V segment lost 7 bases and the J segment 3 bases; nucleotides outside the gene matches: 23. This CDR3 spans 19 amino acids. CDR1 is TSWWSYY and CDR2 is QGS in the germline V gene.

This clone has at least ten counts. The chain carries TRDV1 and TRDJ1; TRDD3 is a possible D gene (5 bases). Trimming cost V 3 bases and J 0 bases, with 26 bases left between them. Germline CDR1 TSWWSYY, CDR2 QGS. The CDR3 extends over 20 amino acids. The CDR3 region has the DNA TGTGCTCTTGGGGATCGCACCGGGGACGCACTGACCTTGTACACCGATAAACTCATCTTT. This encodes CALGDRTGDALTLYTDKLIF.

As for this clone: This DNA's translation differs at residue 13 from TCRdb's protein, which comes from a much larger clone; a read error is likely, and the protein shown is translated from the DNA. V is TRDV1 and J is TRDJ1; 9 nucleotides line up with TRDD3. The CDR3 totals 23 residues. Trimming at V came to 0 bases and at J to 3 bases, leaving 26 bases not matched to a gene. CDR1 and CDR2 from the germline V gene are TSWWSYY and QGS. CDR3 in DNA: TGTGCTCTTGGGGAACTGCGGTTGTACTGGGGGACGTCGAGCCGGCCAGACTCCGATAAACTCATCTTT. Protein: CALGELRLYWGTSSRPDSDKLIF.